The rows below give T cell receptor beta chains drawn from one sample of a study of blood T cell repertoires in COVID-19. Method: immunoSEQ multiplex PCR; TCRdb's copy keeps in-frame clones and lacks some. This sample has fewer than 350,000 clones; more than 70% occur once, and the top ten carry roughly 7.1%. The sample was peripheral blood. These receptors all stem from a woman aged 50 to 65 who had recovered from COVID-19. CDR3s include the opening cysteine and the closing phenylalanine or tryptophan. D genes are given only for firm matches.

J	D	V	CDR3
TRBJ2-1	TRBD2	TRBV18	CASSPTSGGHEQFF
TRBJ1-1	-	TRBV18	CASSPGLSDTEAFF
TRBJ2-7	TRBD2	TRBV6-2/TRBV6-3	CASSKTSGRFEQYF
TRBJ1-1	TRBD1	TRBV11-2	CASRFDRVVGTEAFF
TRBJ1-3	-	TRBV6-5	CASRSQGGRNTIYF
TRBJ2-7	TRBD2	TRBV3-1/TRBV3-2	CASSPRLAGTEGQYF
TRBJ1-5	-	TRBV19	CASSPAVGRTNQPQHF
TRBJ1-2	-	TRBV2	CASMAGVYGYTF
TRBJ1-2	TRBD1	TRBV19	CASSLQEQGAFGYTF
TRBJ2-5	TRBD2	TRBV28	CASSSPLAGGRQETQYF
TRBJ1-5	-	TRBV6-2/TRBV6-3	CASSKGDQPQHF
TRBJ2-3	TRBD1	TRBV6-5	CASSYRDRDTQYF
TRBJ2-5	-	TRBV15	CATSTRQETQYF
TRBJ2-5	TRBD1	TRBV6-5	CASSYTKTGYETQYF
TRBJ2-7	-	TRBV23-1	CANSLHYRARWYEQYF
TRBJ2-5	TRBD2	TRBV9	CASSAGLAGAVETQYF
TRBJ1-1	-	TRBV20-1	CRGGTEAFF
TRBJ2-6	-	TRBV6-5	CASDFTIGANVLTF
TRBJ1-1	-	TRBV28	CASSLPAYTENTEAFF
TRBJ2-7	TRBD2	TRBV6-5	CASSPALAAIYEQYF
TRBJ1-2	-	TRBV7-9	CASSPDRPYGYTF
TRBJ2-5	TRBD1	TRBV18	CASSPPDRGQWTQYF
TRBJ2-1	TRBD2	TRBV6-2/TRBV6-3	CASSYLSRLAGVDLANEQFF
TRBJ2-1	TRBD2	TRBV27	CASSLASGRPNEQFF
TRBJ2-2	-	TRBV9	CASRPQTLGLGTSNTGELFF
TRBJ2-3	TRBD2	TRBV30	CAWGGTSGRSTDTQYF
TRBJ2-3	-	TRBV6-5	CASRAGTSTDTQYF
TRBJ1-2	-	TRBV5-4	CASSPDLLEGGYTF